The 6 T cell receptor beta chains below were found in one sample sequenced in a study of naive and memory T cell subsets. The beta constant-region primer was an equimolar mix of two oligonucleotides covering TRBC1 and TRBC2. TCRdb re-called the UMI-ligation and nested PCR reads through MiXCR, storing one row per CDR3 protein. The repertoire holds about 21,000 distinct CDR3 sequences, 9.5% to 12% seen once, with around 18% in the top ten. Sequenced sample: central memory CD8+ T cells from blood. All receptors derive from a human donor in good health.

This clonotype was counted at least ten times. J is TRBJ1-5 and V is TRBV10-2; perhaps TRBD1 as D (5 bases). Germline V gene lookup returns CDR1 WSHSY and CDR2 SAAADI. This CDR3 region has 15 residues. Trimming removed 10 bases from V and 1 base from J, with 17 bases in between. In nucleotides, the CDR3 is TGCGCCACCGCAGAAACGGGGCCGAGCAATCAGCCCCAGCATTTT. Amino acid sequence: CATAETGPSNQPQHF.

This clonotype was seen more than once but under ten times. The chain has TRBV11-1 and TRBJ2-1, with D uncertain. Germline CDR1 is SGHAT and CDR2 is FQDESV (reference sequence). The CDR3 consists of 14 residues. V lost 6 bases to trimming and J lost 5 bases, with 14 bases between them. The CDR3 DNA sequence: TGTGCCAGCAGGCCTTTCGGGTCCCACAATGAGCAGTTCTTC. It is translated as CASRPFGSHNEQFF.

The chain couples TRBV5-1 to TRBJ2-7; no clear D gene. The V end was cut by 0 bases, the J end by 4 bases, with 8 bases between. Germline assignment: CDR1 SGHRS and CDR2 YFSETQ. This CDR3 has 13 residues. The CDR3, as DNA: TGCGCCAGCAGCTTGGACCCGGGTTACGAGCAGTACTTC. It translates to CASSLDPGYEQYF.

This clonotype has only a few counts. The chain links TRBV2 to TRBJ1-6; 11 bases fit TRBD1. Germline values: CDR1 SNHLY, CDR2 FYNNEI. This CDR3 has 16 amino acids. Trimming cost V 7 bases and J 5 bases; bases outside gene matches: 7. CDR3: CASTKDRGLDNSPLHF. CDR3 DNA sequence: TGTGCCAGCACCAAGGACAGGGGGCTGGATAATTCACCCCTCCACTTT. The full variable domain, rest sourced from reference TRBV2 and TRBJ1-6, is EPEVTQTPSHQVTQMGQEVILRCVPISNHLYFYWYRQILGQKVEFLVSFYNNEISEKSEIFDDQFSVERPDGSNFTLKIRSTKLEDSAMYFCASTKDRGLDNSPLHFGNGTRLTVT.

This clonotype was picked up many times. The rearrangement uses TRBV9 and TRBJ1-2; 11 bases are a match to TRBD1. The junction had 5 bases not matched to a gene; V was cut back by 4 bases and J by 3 bases. Germline CDR1 SGDLS, CDR2 YYNGEE. This CDR3 has 15 residues. The CDR3 DNA sequence: TGTGCCAGCAGCAGCTGGACAGGGGGCGACTATGGCTACACCTTC. The encoded protein is CASSSWTGGDYGYTF.

The chain carries TRBV4-1 and TRBJ2-5; no firm D call. The CDR3 totals 15 residues. CDR1 MGHRA and CDR2 YSYEKL come from the germline V gene. The V gene lost 2 bases and the J gene lost 2 bases, with 12 bases spanning the gap. CDR3: CASSQTPVWQETQYF. The CDR3 DNA is TGCGCCAGCAGCCAAACACCCGTATGGCAAGAGACCCAGTACTTC.